This T cell receptor beta chain derives from a study of shared clonotypes between healthy human individuals. General study findings and limits: Only blood was sampled, and tissue TCR repertoires likely differ from blood ones.

Sorted-subset replicate PCRs used 200 ng of genomic DNA. This amount corresponded to some 32,000 T cell genomes. Sequencing was performed with immunoSEQ multiplex PCR; in TCRdb, only in-frame clones are kept and a portion is missing. The data show over a million clones, with approximately 68% seen just once and roughly 1.5% held by the top ten. From germline, CDR1 is LGHNA and CDR2 YSLEER. The CDR3 has 15 residues. The V gene lost 0 bases and the J gene lost 3 bases, with 12 bases spanning the gap. With regard to this clone: Its antigen remains unknown.

The rearrangement joins TRBV4-3 to TRBJ2-7, with TRBD2 as a possible D gene (6 bases). The origin of this receptor is a man younger than 35 in good health. The sample comprised memory CD4+ T cells sorted from blood. Subset defined: CD45RA-negative fraction. The CDR3 sequence is CASSQDPFGGYEQYF. CDR3 in DNA: TGCGCCAGCAGCCAAGATCCGTTCGGGGGCTACGAGCAGTACTTC.